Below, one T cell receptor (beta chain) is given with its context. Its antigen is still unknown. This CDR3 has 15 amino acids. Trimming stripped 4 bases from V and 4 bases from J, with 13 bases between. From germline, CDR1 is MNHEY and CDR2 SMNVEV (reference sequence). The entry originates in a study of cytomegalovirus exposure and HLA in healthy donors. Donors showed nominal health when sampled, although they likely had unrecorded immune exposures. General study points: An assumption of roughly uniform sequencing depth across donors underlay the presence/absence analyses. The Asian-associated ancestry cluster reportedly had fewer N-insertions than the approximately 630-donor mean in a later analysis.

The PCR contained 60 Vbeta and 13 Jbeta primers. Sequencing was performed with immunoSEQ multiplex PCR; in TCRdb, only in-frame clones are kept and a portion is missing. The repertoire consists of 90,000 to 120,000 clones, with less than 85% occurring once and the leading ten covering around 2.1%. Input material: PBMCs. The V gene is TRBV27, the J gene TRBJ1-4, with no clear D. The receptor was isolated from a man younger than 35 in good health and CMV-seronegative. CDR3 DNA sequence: TGTGCCAGCAGTTCAGGCTGGCGTTTTAATGAAAAACTGTTTTTT. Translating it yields CASSSGWRFNEKLFF.